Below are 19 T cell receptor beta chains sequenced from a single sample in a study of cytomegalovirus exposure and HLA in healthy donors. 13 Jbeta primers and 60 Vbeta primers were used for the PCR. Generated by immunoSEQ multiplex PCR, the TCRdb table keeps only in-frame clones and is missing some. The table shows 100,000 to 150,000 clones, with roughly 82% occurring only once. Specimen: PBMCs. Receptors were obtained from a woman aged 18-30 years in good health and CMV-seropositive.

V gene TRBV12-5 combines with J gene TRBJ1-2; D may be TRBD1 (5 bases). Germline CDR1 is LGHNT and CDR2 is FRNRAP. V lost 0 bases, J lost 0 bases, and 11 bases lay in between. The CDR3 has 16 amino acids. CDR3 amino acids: CASGLVTGRTNYGYTF. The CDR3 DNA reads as TGTGCTAGTGGTTTGGTAACAGGACGGACTAACTATGGCTACACCTTC.

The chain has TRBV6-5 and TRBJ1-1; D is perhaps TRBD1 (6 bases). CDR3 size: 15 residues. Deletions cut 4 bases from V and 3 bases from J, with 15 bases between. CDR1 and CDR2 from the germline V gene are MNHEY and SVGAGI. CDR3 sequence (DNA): TGTGCCAGCAGTTTCCTCGACAGGCGGTACACTGAAGCTTTCTTT. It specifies CASSFLDRRYTEAFF.

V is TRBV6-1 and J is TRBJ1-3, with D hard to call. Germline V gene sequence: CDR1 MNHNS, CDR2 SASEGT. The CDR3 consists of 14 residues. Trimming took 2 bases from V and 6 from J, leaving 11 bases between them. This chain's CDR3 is CASSEPGTLNTIYF. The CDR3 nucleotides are TGTGCCAGCAGTGAACCGGGAACACTAAACACCATATATTTT.

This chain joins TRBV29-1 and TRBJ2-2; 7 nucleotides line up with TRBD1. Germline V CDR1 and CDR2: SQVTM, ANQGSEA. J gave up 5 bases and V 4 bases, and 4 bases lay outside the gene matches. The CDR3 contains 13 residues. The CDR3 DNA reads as TGCAGCGTTGGGACAGGTCAAACCGGGGAGCTGTTTTTT. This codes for CSVGTGQTGELFF.

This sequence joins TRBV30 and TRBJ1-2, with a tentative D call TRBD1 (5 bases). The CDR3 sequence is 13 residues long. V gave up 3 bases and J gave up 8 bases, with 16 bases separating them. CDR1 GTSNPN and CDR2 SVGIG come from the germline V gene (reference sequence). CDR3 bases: TGTGCCTGGAGCGGGACTGGCGGGGGAGGCTACACCTTC. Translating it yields CAWSGTGGGGYTF.

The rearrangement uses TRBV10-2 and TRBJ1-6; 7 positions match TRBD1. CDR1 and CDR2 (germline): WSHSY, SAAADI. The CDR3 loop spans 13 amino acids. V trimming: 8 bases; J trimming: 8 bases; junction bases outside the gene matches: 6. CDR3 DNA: TGCGCCAGCGGAGGGGGCGCGCATTCACCCCTCCACTTT. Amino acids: CASGGGAHSPLHF.

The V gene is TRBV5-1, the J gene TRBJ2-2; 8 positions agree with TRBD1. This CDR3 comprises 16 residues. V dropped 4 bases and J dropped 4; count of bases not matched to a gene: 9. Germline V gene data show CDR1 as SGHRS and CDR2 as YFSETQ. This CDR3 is CASSPTGVIGTGELFF. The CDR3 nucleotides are TGCGCCAGCAGCCCGACAGGGGTTATCGGCACCGGGGAGCTGTTTTTT.

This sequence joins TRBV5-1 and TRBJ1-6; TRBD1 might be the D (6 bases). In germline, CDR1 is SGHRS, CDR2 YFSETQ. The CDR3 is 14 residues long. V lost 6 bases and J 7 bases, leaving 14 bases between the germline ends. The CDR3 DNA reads TGCGCCAGCAACCAGGGGATCCTAAATTCACCCCTCCACTTT. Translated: CASNQGILNSPLHF.

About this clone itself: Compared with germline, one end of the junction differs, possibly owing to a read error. The CDR3 here is CSSSEGLAPDTQYF. The CDR3 coding sequence is TGTTCCAGCAGCGAGGGACTAGCGCCAGATACGCAGTATTTT. The rearrangement links TRBV7-9 to TRBJ2-3; 10 nucleotides match TRBD2. CDR1 and CDR2 from the germline V gene are SEHNR and FQNEAQ (reference sequence). The CDR3 is 14 residues long.

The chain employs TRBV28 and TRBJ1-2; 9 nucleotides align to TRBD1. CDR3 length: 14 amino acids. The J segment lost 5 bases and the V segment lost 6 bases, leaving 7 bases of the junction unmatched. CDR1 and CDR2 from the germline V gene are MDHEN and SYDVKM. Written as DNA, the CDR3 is TGTGCCAGCAGGCGACCTGGACAGGGGTATGGCTACACCTTC. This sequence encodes CASRRPGQGYGYTF.

In DNA, the CDR3 is TGTGCCAGCAGTCTGACAGGGGGGTTTGTCCACGAGCAGTACTTC. It codes for CASSLTGGFVHEQYF. The chain combines TRBV27 with TRBJ2-7; 9 bases fit TRBD1. The junction had 10 bases not matched to a gene; V was cut back by 5 bases and J by 5 bases. Germline V gives CDR1 MNHEY, CDR2 SMNVEV (reference sequence). The CDR3 contains 15 residues.

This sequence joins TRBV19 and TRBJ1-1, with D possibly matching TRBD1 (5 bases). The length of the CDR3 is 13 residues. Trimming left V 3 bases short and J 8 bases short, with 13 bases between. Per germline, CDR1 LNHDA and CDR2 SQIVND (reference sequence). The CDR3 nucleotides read TGTGCCAGTAGTATTGGGGGGAACCTGGAAGCTTTCTTT. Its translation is CASSIGGNLEAFF.

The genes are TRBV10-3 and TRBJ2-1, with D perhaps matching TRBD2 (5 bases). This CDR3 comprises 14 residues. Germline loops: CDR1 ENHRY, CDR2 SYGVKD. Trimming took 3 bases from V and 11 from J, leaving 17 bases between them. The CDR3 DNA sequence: TGTGCCATCAGTGACCTCGGGTGGGGAGTAAAGCAGTTCTTC. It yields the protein CAISDLGWGVKQFF.

CDR3 sequence reads: CASSRLRLQPQHF. CDR3 nucleotide sequence: TGTGCCAGCAGCCGTCTGAGACTTCAGCCCCAGCATTTT. The V and J genes are TRBV7-2 and TRBJ1-5; no firm D call. The CDR3 has 13 amino acids. Germline V gene data show CDR1 as SGHTA and CDR2 as FQGNSA. Trimming took 5 bases from V and 6 from J, leaving 11 bases between them. The complete variable domain, with remaining parts taken from reference TRBV7-2 and TRBJ1-5, reads GAGVSQSPSNKVTEKGKDVELRCDPISGHTALYWYRQSLGQGLEFLIYFQGNSAPDKSGLPSDRFSAERTGGSVSTLTIQRTQQEDSAVYLCASSRLRLQPQHFGDGTRLSIL.

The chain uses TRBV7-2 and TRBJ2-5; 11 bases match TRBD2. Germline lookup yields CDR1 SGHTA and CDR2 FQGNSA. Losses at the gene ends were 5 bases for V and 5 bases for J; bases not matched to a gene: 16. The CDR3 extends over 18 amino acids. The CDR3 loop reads CASSQGGLAGGGTETQYF. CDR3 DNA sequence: TGTGCCAGCAGCCAGGGGGGCCTAGCGGGGGGAGGAACGGAGACCCAGTACTTC.

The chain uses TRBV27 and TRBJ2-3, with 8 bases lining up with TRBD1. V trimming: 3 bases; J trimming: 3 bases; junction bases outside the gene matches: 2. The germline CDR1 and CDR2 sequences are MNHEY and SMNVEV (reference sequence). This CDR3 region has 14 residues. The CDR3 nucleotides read TGTGCCAGCAGTTTCGGACAGGGAACAGATACGCAGTATTTT. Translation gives CASSFGQGTDTQYF.

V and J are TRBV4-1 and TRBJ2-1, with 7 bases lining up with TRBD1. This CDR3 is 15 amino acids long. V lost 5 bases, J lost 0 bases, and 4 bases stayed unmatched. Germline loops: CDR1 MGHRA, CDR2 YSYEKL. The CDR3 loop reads CASSTGESSYNEQFF. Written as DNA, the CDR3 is TGCGCCAGCAGCACAGGGGAGAGCTCCTACAATGAGCAGTTCTTC.

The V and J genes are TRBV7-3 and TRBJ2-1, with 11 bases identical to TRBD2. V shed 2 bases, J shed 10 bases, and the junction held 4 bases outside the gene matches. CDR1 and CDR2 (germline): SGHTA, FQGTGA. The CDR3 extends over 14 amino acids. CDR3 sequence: CASSLSASGGEQFF. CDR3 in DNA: TGTGCCAGCAGCTTATCGGCTAGCGGGGGGGAGCAGTTCTTC.

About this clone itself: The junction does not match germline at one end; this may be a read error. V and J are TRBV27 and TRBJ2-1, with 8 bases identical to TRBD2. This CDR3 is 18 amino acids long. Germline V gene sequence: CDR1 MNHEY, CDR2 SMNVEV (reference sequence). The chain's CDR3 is CASSSPSGLVGVYSEQFF. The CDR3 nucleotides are TGTGCCAGCAGTTCTCCCTCGGGACTAGTTGGGGTATACAGTGAGCAGTTCTTC.